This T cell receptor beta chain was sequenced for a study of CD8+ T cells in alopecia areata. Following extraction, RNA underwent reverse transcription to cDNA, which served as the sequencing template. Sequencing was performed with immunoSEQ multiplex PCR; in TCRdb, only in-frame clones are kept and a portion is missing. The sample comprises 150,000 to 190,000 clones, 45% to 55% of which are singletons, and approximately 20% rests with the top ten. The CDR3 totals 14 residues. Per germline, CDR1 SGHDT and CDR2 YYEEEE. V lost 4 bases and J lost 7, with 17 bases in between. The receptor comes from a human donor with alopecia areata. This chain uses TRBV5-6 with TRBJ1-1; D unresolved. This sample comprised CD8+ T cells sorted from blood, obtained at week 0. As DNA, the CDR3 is TGTGCCAGCAGCCTCGGGAACTCAATACTTGAAGCTTTCTTT. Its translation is CASSLGNSILEAFF.